The T cell receptor beta chain described here comes from a study of T cell clonality in common variable immunodeficiency. Profiling relied on immunoSEQ multiplex PCR, and the TCRdb table lists in-frame clones only, not all of them. The sample has 75,000 to 85,000 clones, none seen only once. This clone appeared many times. Sequenced material: peripheral blood mononuclear cells. This TCR was sampled from a person aged 18 to 70 in good health.

The CDR3 DNA, read in part, is TGTGCCATCAGTGAGTCTCGGACTAGCAGGACAGATACG. Translated, it gives CAISESRTSRTDT. The entire CDR3 is CAISESRTSRTDTQYF. The V and J genes are TRBV10-3 and TRBJ2-3, with 8 bases aligning to TRBD2. The sequenced fragment ends 3 residues before the CDR3 boundary, so the rest is inferred from the germline J gene. Germline assignment: CDR1 ENHRY and CDR2 SYGVKD. The CDR3 contains 16 residues. V trimming: 0 bases; J trimming: 3 bases; junction bases outside the gene matches: 5.